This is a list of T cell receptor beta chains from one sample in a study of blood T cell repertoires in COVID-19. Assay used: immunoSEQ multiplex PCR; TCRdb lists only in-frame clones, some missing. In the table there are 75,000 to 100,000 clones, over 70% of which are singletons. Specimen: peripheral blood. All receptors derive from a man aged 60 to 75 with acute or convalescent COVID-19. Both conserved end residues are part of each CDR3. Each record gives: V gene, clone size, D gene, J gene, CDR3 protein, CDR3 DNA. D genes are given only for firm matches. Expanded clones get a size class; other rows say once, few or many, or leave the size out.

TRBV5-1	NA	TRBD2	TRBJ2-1	CASSLSSSGTYNEQFF	TGCGCCAGCAGCTTATCCTCTAGCGGAACCTACAATGAGCAGTTCTTC
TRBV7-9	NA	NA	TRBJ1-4	CASGDNDFEKLFF	TGTGCCAGCGGGGACAACGATTTCGAAAAACTGTTTTTT
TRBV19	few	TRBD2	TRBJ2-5	CASRGVSGGLYQETQYF	TGTGCCAGTAGGGGGGTCAGCGGGGGATTGTACCAAGAGACCCAGTACTTC
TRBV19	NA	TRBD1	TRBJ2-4	CASSGGDRGSKNIQYF	TGTGCCAGTAGTGGGGGGGACAGGGGATCCAAAAACATTCAGTACTTC
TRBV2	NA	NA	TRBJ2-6	CASTHRAAKGANVLTF	TGTGCCAGCACCCACAGGGCCGCAAAAGGGGCCAACGTCCTGACTTTC
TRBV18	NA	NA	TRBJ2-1	CASSPTRNEQFF	TGTGCCAGCTCACCGACTAGAAATGAGCAGTTCTTC
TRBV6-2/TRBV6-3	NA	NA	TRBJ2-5	CASSALRGQAQETQYF	TGTGCCAGCAGTGCTCTGAGGGGACAAGCCCAAGAGACCCAGTACTTC
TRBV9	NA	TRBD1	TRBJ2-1	CASSVGDRGSYNEQFF	TGTGCCAGCAGCGTAGGCGACAGGGGGTCCTACAATGAGCAGTTCTTC
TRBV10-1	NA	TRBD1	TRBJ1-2	CASSAGQGRGYGYTF	TGCGCCAGCAGTGCCGGACAGGGACGCGGCTATGGCTACACCTTC
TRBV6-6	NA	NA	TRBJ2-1	CASSYGGVNEQFF	TGTGCCAGCAGTTACGGAGGGGTCAATGAGCAGTTCTTC